These 12 T cell receptor beta chains originate from one sample sequenced in a study of spatial heterogeneity in lung cancer. TCRdb passed the 5' RACE reads through MiXCR, listing each CDR3 protein once. The data contain just over 550 distinct CDR3 sequences, approximately 36% of them singletons. As for time point: sample taken at primary tumor resection. Sample: normal lung tissue next to the tumor, taken at surgery. These receptors were obtained from a male donor with early-stage non-small cell lung cancer.

Notes on this clonotype: This beta chain came through as a stray read in a library set up for alpha chains, and its size says little. The chain carries TRBV7-2 and TRBJ1-5; D is ambiguous. Germline lookup yields CDR1 SGHTA and CDR2 FQGNSA. Deletions cut 5 bases from V and 4 bases from J, with 9 bases between. CDR3 length equals 13 residues. The CDR3 loop reads CASSTDLNQPQHF. CDR3 sequence (DNA): TGTGCCAGCAGCACCGACCTTAATCAGCCCCAGCATTTT.

Of note for this clonotype: The library was built for alpha chains, so this beta chain is an off-target read and its size means little. The J gene is TRBJ2-7, the V gene TRBV28; D is unresolved. The germline V gene has CDR1 MDHEN and CDR2 SYDVKM. The CDR3 has 11 amino acids. Between the trimmed V and J ends, which lost 5 bases and 9 bases, there was a span of 11 bases. CDR3 nucleotide sequence: TGTGCCAGCAGTCTCTCGACTGGGCAGTACTTC. This sequence encodes CASSLSTGQYF. The whole variable domain, remainder taken from reference TRBV28 and TRBJ2-7, is DVKVTQSSRYLVKRTGEKVFLECVQDMDHENMFWYRQDPGLGLRLIYFSYDVKMKEKGDIPEGYSVSREKKERFSLILESASTNQTSMYLCASSLSTGQYFGPGTRLTVT.

This clonotype was seen only a few times. This beta chain is an off-target read within a library intended for alpha chains, so its frequency means little. The genes are TRBV9 and TRBJ2-3, with D perhaps matching TRBD1 (6 bases). The CDR3 has 15 amino acids. Germline V gene data show CDR1 as SGDLS and CDR2 as YYNGEE. V lost 4 bases to trimming and J lost 1 base, with 13 bases between them. CDR3 loop: CASSQGNSRTDTQYF. The CDR3, as DNA: TGTGCCAGCAGCCAGGGGAACAGCCGCACAGATACGCAGTATTTT.

As concerns this clonotype: Because the library targeted alpha chains, this beta chain is an off-target read whose size means little. The V gene is TRBV14, the J gene TRBJ1-3; unclear D gene. V lost 0 bases and J 8 bases, leaving 11 bases between the germline ends. CDR3 length: 14 amino acids. CDR1 and CDR2 (germline): SGHDN, FVKESK. CDR3 sequence (DNA): TGTGCCAGCAGCCAAGATACGGCCTCCTACACCATATATTTT. Its protein is CASSQDTASYTIYF.

Comment on this clonotype: With the library built for alpha chains, this beta chain is off target and its frequency is not meaningful. This rearrangement joins TRBV20-1 to TRBJ2-1; TRBD2 agrees at 10 bases. The CDR3 has 17 residues. Germline V gives CDR1 DFQATT, CDR2 SNEGSKA (reference sequence). V was clipped by 1 base and J by 2 bases; unmatched bases: 8. CDR3 nucleotide sequence: TGCAGTGCTAGAGGTGGTCTAGCGGGAGACACCTACAATGAGCAGTTCTTC. It is translated as CSARGGLAGDTYNEQFF.

This clonotype was recorded a few times. A library prepared for alpha chains yielded this beta chain as an off-target read; its size is of little meaning. Here the CDR3 reads CASSQTAQLNEQFF. The CDR3 DNA is TGCGCCAGCAGCCAAACAGCCCAGCTCAATGAGCAGTTCTTC. This rearrangement joins TRBV4-1 to TRBJ2-1; D remains ambiguous. This CDR3 has 14 residues. V was shortened by 2 bases and J by 6 bases, with 11 bases between the two germline ends. Germline CDR1 MGHRA, CDR2 YSYEKL.

This clonotype turned up a few times. With the library built for alpha chains, this beta chain is off target and its frequency is not meaningful. This chain joins TRBV9 and TRBJ2-1; D remains ambiguous. V lost 0 bases, J lost 8 bases, and 9 bases lay in between. The CDR3 is made up of 13 amino acids. Germline values: CDR1 SGDLS, CDR2 YYNGEE. The CDR3 coding sequence is TGTGCCAGCAGCGTAGGGGTAGCCCATGAGCAGTTCTTC. It codes for CASSVGVAHEQFF.

Concerning this clonotype: This beta chain is an unintended read in a library built for alpha chains; its size means little. The V gene is TRBV6-2 or TRBV6-3, the J gene TRBJ1-1; D is possibly TRBD1 (5 bases). Germline V gene data show CDR1 as MNHEY and CDR2 as SVGEGT. The ends were cut back, 5 bases at V and 1 base at J, with 14 bases in the middle. This CDR3 spans 15 amino acids. This CDR3 reads CASSIPGRSNTEAFF. In DNA, the CDR3 is TGTGCCAGCAGTATTCCGGGACGGTCGAACACTGAAGCTTTCTTT.

This clonotype was recorded a few times. For a library built for alpha chains, this beta chain is a stray read; little rests on its size. The chain couples TRBV20-1 to TRBJ2-7; D is uncertain. The V and J ends lost 6 bases and 7 bases respectively, with 16 bases between them. The germline V gene has CDR1 DFQATT and CDR2 SNEGSKA (reference sequence). The CDR3 is 12 amino acids. The CDR3 DNA reads as TGCAGTGCCCTTAGCTGGGAAGCGGAGCAGTACTTC. Protein: CSALSWEAEQYF.

By sample fraction, this clonotype is large (0.1 to 1%). The size of this beta chain means little, since it is a stray read in a library made for alpha chains. V and J are TRBV19 and TRBJ2-7, with 13 bases fitting TRBD2. The CDR3 is 15 residues long. V trimming: 7 bases; J trimming: 7 bases; junction bases outside the gene matches: 10. Germline CDR1 is LNHDA and CDR2 is SQIVND (reference sequence). The CDR3 DNA reads TGTGCCAGTAAAGTAGGACTAGCGGGAGCCGAAGAGCAGTACTTC. Amino acids: CASKVGLAGAEEQYF.

This clonotype showed up just a few times. This beta chain is off target for a library built for alpha chains, so its abundance means little. The chain recombines TRBV7-8 with TRBJ2-3; D ambiguous. The germline gives CDR1 SGHVS, CDR2 FQNEAQ. Trimming stripped 1 base from V and 1 base from J, with 6 bases between. The length of the CDR3 is 14 residues. CDR3 sequence (DNA): TGTGCCAGCAGCTTAGTAGACCGCACAGATACGCAGTATTTT. It specifies CASSLVDRTDTQYF.

For this clonotype: This beta chain is off target for a library built for alpha chains, so its abundance means little. The rearrangement uses TRBV7-2 and TRBJ2-7; no reliable D call. This CDR3 spans 11 amino acids. Trimming removed 3 bases from V and 3 bases from J, with 3 bases in between. Germline CDR1 and CDR2: SGHTA and FQGNSA. The chain's CDR3 is CASSFLYEQYF. For the CDR3, the DNA is TGTGCCAGCAGCTTCCTCTACGAGCAGTACTTC. Variable domain in full (rest from reference TRBV7-2 and TRBJ2-7): GAGVSQSPSNKVTEKGKDVELRCDPISGHTALYWYRQSLGQGLEFLIYFQGNSAPDKSGLPSDRFSAERTGGSVSTLTIQRTQQEDSAVYLCASSFLYEQYFGPGTRLTVT.